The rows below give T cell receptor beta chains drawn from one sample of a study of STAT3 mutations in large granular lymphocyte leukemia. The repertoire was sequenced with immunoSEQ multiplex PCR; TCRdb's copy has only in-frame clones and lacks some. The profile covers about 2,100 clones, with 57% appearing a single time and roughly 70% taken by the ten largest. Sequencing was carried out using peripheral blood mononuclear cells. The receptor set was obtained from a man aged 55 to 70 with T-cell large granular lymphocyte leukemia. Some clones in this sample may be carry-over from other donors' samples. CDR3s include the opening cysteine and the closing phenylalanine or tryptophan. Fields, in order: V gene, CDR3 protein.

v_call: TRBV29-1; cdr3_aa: CSVGYSTEAFF
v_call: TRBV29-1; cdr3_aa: CSVGSGFYEQYF
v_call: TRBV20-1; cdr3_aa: CSAGPGGYTF
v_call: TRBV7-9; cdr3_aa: CASSLGQGAGEQYF
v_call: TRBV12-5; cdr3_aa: CASGQQGVLQPQHF
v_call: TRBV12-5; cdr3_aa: CASGSTRQSTDTQYF
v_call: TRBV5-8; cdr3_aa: CASSARFGTGRETQYF
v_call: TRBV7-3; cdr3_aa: CASSFRQFPYGYTF
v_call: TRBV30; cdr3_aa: CAWSPTGVGYTF
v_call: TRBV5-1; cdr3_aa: CASRVVGQEPYEQYF
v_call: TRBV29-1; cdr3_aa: CSVDGQGGYEQYF
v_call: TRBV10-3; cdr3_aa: CAISRSDSNQPQHF
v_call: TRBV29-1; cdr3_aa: CSVEETGKVDNEQFF